These 25 T cell receptor beta chains were sequenced from one sample in a study of PD-L1 blockade in urothelial cancer. This sample's time point: pretreatment peripheral blood. Measured with immunoSEQ multiplex PCR; TCRdb has only the in-frame clones, and not every one. The data hold more than 50,000 clones, with about 86% observed a single time. The sequencing used PBMCs, collected around atezolizumab (anti-PD-L1) treatment. The receptors stem from a man aged 65-85 years with urothelial cancer.

The chain has TRBV4-1 and TRBJ2-1, with 14 positions matching TRBD2. CDR1 and CDR2 (germline): MGHRA, YSYEKL. The trim removed 0 bases at V and 8 bases at J, leaving 6 bases unmatched. The CDR3 extends over 17 amino acids. CDR3 nucleotides: TGCGCCAGCAGCCAAGATCAAGGGACTAGCGGGAGATATGAGCAGTTCTTC. Amino acids: CASSQDQGTSGRYEQFF.

This chain joins TRBV10-3 and TRBJ1-4; no definite D call. With 0 bases removed from V and 4 bases from J, the gap between germline ends came to 3 bases. Germline CDR1 ENHRY, CDR2 SYGVKD. The CDR3 sequence is 13 residues long. The CDR3 is CAISESGNEKLFF. The CDR3 region has the DNA TGTGCCATCAGTGAGTCCGGTAATGAAAAACTGTTTTTT.

This chain uses TRBV27 with TRBJ2-1; 10 positions match TRBD1. The CDR3 consists of 15 residues. V was clipped by 6 bases and J by 5 bases; unmatched bases: 7. Germline V gene sequence: CDR1 MNHEY, CDR2 SMNVEV (reference sequence). CDR3 region: CASRPGTGAHNEQFF. Here the CDR3 DNA reads TGTGCCAGCAGACCCGGGACAGGGGCGCACAATGAGCAGTTCTTC.

The rearrangement uses TRBV5-1 and TRBJ1-1; a weak D match, TRBD1 (6 bases). Trimming took 0 bases from V and 1 from J, leaving 16 bases between them. Germline V gene sequence: CDR1 SGHRS, CDR2 YFSETQ. CDR3 length equals 17 residues. The CDR3: CASSLAGDHMGNTEAFF. CDR3 DNA: TGCGCCAGCAGCTTGGCAGGGGACCACATGGGGAACACTGAAGCTTTCTTT.

The chain links TRBV7-2 to TRBJ2-1, with D maybe TRBD1 (5 bases). This CDR3 comprises 15 residues. Germline CDR1 is SGHTA and CDR2 is FQGNSA. The V and J ends lost 5 bases and 0 bases respectively, with 11 bases between them. CDR3 coding DNA: TGTGCCAGCAGCCCCGTGGGGCCCTCCTACAATGAGCAGTTCTTC. This translates into CASSPVGPSYNEQFF.

The V and J genes are TRBV6-4 and TRBJ1-2; D remains ambiguous. This CDR3 spans 14 amino acids. CDR1 and CDR2 (germline): MRHNA, SNTAGT. Trimming shortened V by 3 bases and J by 2 bases, and 10 bases separated the two germline ends. In nucleotides, the CDR3 is TGTGCCAGCAGTGAAGATTACGGGAACTATGGCTACACCTTC. Protein: CASSEDYGNYGYTF.

The chain couples TRBV25-1 to TRBJ1-1; a weak D match, TRBD1 (5 bases). Germline CDR1 MGHDK, CDR2 SYGVNS. With 3 bases removed from V and 4 bases from J, the gap between germline ends came to 18 bases. The CDR3 runs 16 residues. The CDR3 nucleotides read TGTGCCAGCAGTGAGGGGGAGGTGGGAAGGGGCACTGAAGCTTTCTTT. Its translation: CASSEGEVGRGTEAFF.

The rearrangement joins TRBV5-1 to TRBJ2-3, with 9 positions matching TRBD1. CDR3 length equals 16 residues. The trim removed 0 bases at V and 5 bases at J, leaving 7 bases unmatched. Germline assignment: CDR1 SGHRS and CDR2 YFSETQ. The CDR3 sequence: CASSLEGTGLLDTQYF. The DNA of the CDR3 is TGCGCCAGCAGCTTGGAAGGGACAGGGCTTTTAGATACGCAGTATTTT. Based on the CDR3 plus reference TRBV5-1 and TRBJ2-3, the full variable domain is KAGVTQTPRYLIKTRGQQVTLSCSPISGHRSVSWYQQTPGQGLQFLFEYFSETQRNKGNFPGRFSGRQFSNSRSEMNVSTLELGDSALYLCASSLEGTGLLDTQYFGPGTRLTVL.

The chain carries TRBV19 and TRBJ2-7; 9 positions match TRBD1. Germline loops: CDR1 LNHDA, CDR2 SQIVND (reference sequence). With V trimmed by 6 bases and J by 1 base, 7 bases remained unmatched. The CDR3 sequence is 15 residues long. CDR3 in amino acids: CASRSQDRGSYEQYF. CDR3 in DNA: TGTGCCAGTAGATCCCAGGACAGGGGATCCTACGAGCAGTACTTC. The whole variable domain, filled in from reference TRBV19 and TRBJ2-7, reads DGGITQSPKYLFRKEGQNVTLSCEQNLNHDAMYWYRQDPGQGLRLIYYSQIVNDFQKGDIAEGYSVSREKKESFPLTVTSAQKNPTAFYLCASRSQDRGSYEQYFGPGTRLTVT.

This clone was recorded at least ten times. The J gene is TRBJ1-1, the V gene TRBV15, with 7 bases aligning to TRBD1. The CDR3 has 16 amino acids. Germline V gene lookup returns CDR1 LNHNV and CDR2 YYDKDF (reference sequence). V lost 1 base, J lost 7 bases, and 12 bases stayed unmatched. CDR3 sequence (DNA): TGTGCCACCAGCAGAGGCAGGGACAGAGAACCCGGTGAAGCTTTCTTT. Protein sequence: CATSRGRDREPGEAFF.

The genes are TRBV27 and TRBJ2-5, with a weak D call TRBD2 (6 bases). Germline V lookup: CDR1 MNHEY, CDR2 SMNVEV (reference sequence). There are 13 residues in the CDR3. The V and J ends lost 5 bases and 5 bases respectively, with 12 bases between them. The DNA for the CDR3 is TGTGCCAGCAGTACGACTAGGGTGGAGACCCAGTACTTC. Translated: CASSTTRVETQYF.

V and J are TRBV6-1 and TRBJ2-2, with 10 nucleotides matching TRBD1. The CDR3 length is 17 residues. CDR1 is MNHNS, CDR2 SASEGT, per germline. Germline trimming cut 0 bases from V and 2 bases from J; bases unmatched to any gene: 3. CDR3 residues: CASSEARTGGNTGELFF. CDR3 DNA sequence: TGTGCCAGCAGTGAAGCGCGGACAGGGGGTAACACCGGGGAGCTGTTTTTT.

The V call is TRBV5-1, the J call TRBJ2-5; no clear D. Trimming took off 1 base at V and 4 bases at J, with 11 bases between the two ends. This CDR3 contains 14 residues. Per germline, CDR1 SGHRS and CDR2 YFSETQ. The CDR3 protein is CASSLPLAGETQYF. In nucleotides, the CDR3 is TGCGCCAGCAGCTTGCCACTCGCTGGAGAGACCCAGTACTTC.

V gene TRBV5-6 combines with J gene TRBJ2-7, with 7 bases identical to TRBD2. The germline V gene has CDR1 SGHDT and CDR2 YYEEEE. J was trimmed by 3 bases and V by 0 bases; bases with no gene match: 9. The CDR3 covers 16 residues. The CDR3 here is CASSLAGGPVYYEQYF. In DNA, the CDR3 is TGTGCCAGCAGCTTGGCGGGAGGACCGGTCTACTACGAGCAGTACTTC.

Here the CDR3 DNA reads TGTGCCAGCAGCCAAGGGTTAGCGGCTAGCACAGATACGCAGTATTTT. Its translation: CASSQGLAASTDTQYF. The chain has TRBV4-2 and TRBJ2-3; D possibly corresponds to TRBD2 (6 bases). Trimming cost V 1 base and J 0 bases, with 11 bases left between them. This CDR3 is built from 16 residues. Germline CDR1 reads LGHNA; CDR2 reads YNFKEQ.

The table lists this clone with a count of one. The chain employs TRBV6-5 and TRBJ2-1; 7 bases fit TRBD2. With 9 bases clipped from V and 0 bases from J, the junction kept 8 bases outside the gene matches. The CDR3 has 15 residues. Germline V lookup: CDR1 MNHEY, CDR2 SVGAGI. CDR3 residues: CASGRGGSSYNEQFF. The CDR3 DNA reads TGTGCCAGTGGGAGGGGCGGGAGCTCCTACAATGAGCAGTTCTTC.

V and J are TRBV18 and TRBJ1-2; 7 bases are a match to TRBD1. V dropped 3 bases and J dropped 3; count of bases not matched to a gene: 10. The CDR3 is made up of 16 amino acids. Germline CDR1 and CDR2: KGHSH and LQKENI. CDR3 coding DNA: TGTGCCAGCTCACCCGAACGCGCAGGGGGATACTATGGCTACACCTTC. Translation gives CASSPERAGGYYGYTF.

The chain couples TRBV29-1 to TRBJ2-1; possible D gene TRBD2, 6 bases. The CDR3 runs 16 residues. Trimming pared 4 bases from V and 0 bases from J, leaving 16 bases between. Germline values: CDR1 SQVTM, CDR2 ANQGSEA. CDR3 sequence reads: CSVGGELGSSYNEQFF. The CDR3 coding sequence is TGCAGCGTTGGGGGGGAACTAGGGAGCTCCTACAATGAGCAGTTCTTC.

This chain joins TRBV18 and TRBJ2-5; TRBD2 is a possible D gene (6 bases). The length of the CDR3 is 13 residues. Trimming pared 7 bases from V and 1 base from J, leaving 10 bases between. CDR1 and CDR2 from the germline V gene are KGHSH and LQKENI. The DNA of the CDR3 is TGTGCCAGCTTAAGGGGAGGCCAAGAGACCCAGTACTTC. Translation gives CASLRGGQETQYF.

The chain recombines TRBV2 with TRBJ2-1; no reliable D call. The length of the CDR3 is 11 residues. In germline, CDR1 is SNHLY, CDR2 FYNNEI. The ends were cut back, 6 bases at V and 5 bases at J, with 5 bases in the middle. The CDR3 DNA sequence: TGTGCCAGCAGAGAGAACAATGAGCAGTTCTTC. Amino acid sequence: CASRENNEQFF.

The chain links TRBV28 to TRBJ1-2; TRBD1 is a possible D gene (6 bases). The CDR3 totals 13 residues. Germline CDR1 and CDR2: MDHEN and SYDVKM. The V and J ends lost 8 bases and 8 bases respectively, with 18 bases between them. CDR3 sequence (DNA): TGTGCCAGCGGCCGACAGGCCGAGGGGGGCTACACCTTC. Protein sequence: CASGRQAEGGYTF.

This clone has only a few counts. J is TRBJ2-7 and V is TRBV7-2; 9 bases line up with TRBD1. This CDR3 is 14 amino acids long. V dropped 5 bases and J dropped 3; count of bases not matched to a gene: 5. CDR1 is SGHTA, CDR2 FQGNSA, per germline. CDR3: CASSPDRGGYEQYF. The CDR3 coding sequence is TGTGCCAGCAGCCCGGACAGGGGAGGCTACGAGCAGTACTTC.

The chain couples TRBV28 to TRBJ2-1; no firm D call. The CDR3 loop spans 11 amino acids. V was clipped by 6 bases and J by 10 bases, with 10 bases between them. Germline CDR1 and CDR2: MDHEN and SYDVKM. CDR3 nucleotide sequence: TGTGCCAGCAGAGACCCTAGGGAGCAGTTCTTC. It yields the protein CASRDPREQFF. Full variable domain (rest looked up from reference TRBV28 and TRBJ2-1): DVKVTQSSRYLVKRTGEKVFLECVQDMDHENMFWYRQDPGLGLRLIYFSYDVKMKEKGDIPEGYSVSREKKERFSLILESASTNQTSMYLCASRDPREQFFGPGTRLTVL.

This chain uses TRBV6-5 with TRBJ1-1; D gene unclear. Germline-derived CDR1 and CDR2 are MNHEY and SVGAGI. Trimming left V 6 bases short and J 1 base short, with 12 bases between. This CDR3 has 14 residues. This CDR3 reads CASRDLEKNTEAFF. The CDR3 bases are TGTGCCAGCAGAGACCTGGAGAAGAACACTGAAGCTTTCTTT.

The J gene is TRBJ2-7, the V gene TRBV5-1; 15 nucleotides align to TRBD2. V gave up 4 bases and J gave up 7 bases; unmatched junction bases: 3. The CDR3 has 14 residues. The germline gives CDR1 SGHRS, CDR2 YFSETQ. This CDR3 reads CASSPGLAGGEQYF. As DNA, the CDR3 is TGCGCCAGCAGCCCGGGACTAGCGGGAGGAGAGCAGTACTTC.